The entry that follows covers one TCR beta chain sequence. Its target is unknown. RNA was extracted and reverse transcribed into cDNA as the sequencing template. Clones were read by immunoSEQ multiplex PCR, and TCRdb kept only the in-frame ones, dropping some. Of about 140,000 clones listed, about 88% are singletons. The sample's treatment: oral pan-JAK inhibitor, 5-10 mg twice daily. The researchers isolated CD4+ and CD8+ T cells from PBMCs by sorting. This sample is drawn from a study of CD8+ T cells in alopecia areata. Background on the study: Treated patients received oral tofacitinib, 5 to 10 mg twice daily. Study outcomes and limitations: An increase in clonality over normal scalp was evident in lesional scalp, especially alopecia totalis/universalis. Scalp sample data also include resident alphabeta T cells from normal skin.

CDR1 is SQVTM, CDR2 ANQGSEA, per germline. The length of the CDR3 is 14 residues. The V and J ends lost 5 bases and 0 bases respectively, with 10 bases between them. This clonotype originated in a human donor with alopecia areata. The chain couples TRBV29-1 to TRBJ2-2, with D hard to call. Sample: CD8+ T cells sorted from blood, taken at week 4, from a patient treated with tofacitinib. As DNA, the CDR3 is TGCAGCGTTCATTTTAACGCGAACACCGGGGAGCTGTTTTTT. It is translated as CSVHFNANTGELFF.